The clone carrying this T cell receptor beta chain showed up just a few times. The sample belongs to a study of cytomegalovirus exposure and HLA in healthy donors. J lost 11 bases, V lost 4 bases, and 13 bases had no gene match. CDR3 length: 14 amino acids. Looked up from germline, CDR1 is MDHEN and CDR2 is SYDVKM. Donors had nominal health at sampling but likely had unrecorded immune exposures. The PCR was carried out with 60 Vbeta primers and 13 Jbeta primers. Only in-frame clones appear in the TCRdb table, and some are missing; sequencing was by immunoSEQ multiplex PCR. Seen here are 150,000 to 200,000 clones, 70% to 80% observed once, and the top ten hold about 1.6%.

The genes are TRBV28 and TRBJ1-1; 7 nucleotides match TRBD1. This clonotype was obtained from a man between 40 and 49 years old in good health and CMV-seronegative. Sequencing was performed on PBMCs. CDR3 sequence reads: CASSSRQGEMRAFF. DNA of the CDR3: TGTGCCAGCAGTTCGAGACAGGGTGAGATGAGGGCTTTCTTT. The variable domain in full, completed from reference TRBV28 and TRBJ1-1, reads DVKVTQSSRYLVKRTGEKVFLECVQDMDHENMFWYRQDPGLGLRLIYFSYDVKMKEKGDIPEGYSVSREKKERFSLILESASTNQTSMYLCASSSRQGEMRAFFGQGTRLTVV.